This T cell receptor (beta chain) comes out of a study of vaccination effects on CD4 cells after COVID-19. At the level of the study: Two doses of BNT162b2 or mRNA-1273 vaccine were administered to participants.

Antigen-specific CD4+ T cells were expanded with viral peptide pools in the ViraFEST assay before sequencing. After more than 8 days in culture, the CD4+ T cells were isolated. Neither prior SARS-CoV-2 infection nor positive nucleocapsid antibodies were present in the vaccine recipients. Wells containing approximately 2 million PBMC each were cultured with roughly 10 IU/ml IL-2 and approximately 10 ug/ml peptides. This CDR3 contains 15 residues. V trimming: 4 bases; J trimming: 3 bases; junction bases outside the gene matches: 4. From germline, CDR1 is SGHRS and CDR2 YFSETQ. Sequenced by immunoSEQ multiplex PCR; TCRdb stores in-frame clones only, minus some. The sample holds tens of thousands of clones; over 65% are singletons and the top ten take under 15%. A word on this clone: What it binds is unknown.

Study-level results: Common cold coronaviruses were cross-recognized by only 1 of 255 vaccine-induced clones in healthy vaccinees. Clonal contraction was marked in infection- and vaccine-induced clones late after vaccination.

This TCR derives from a human donor who received a COVID-19 vaccine. The genes are TRBV5-1 and TRBJ2-3; the match to TRBD2 covers 11 bases. The sequencing used CD4+ T cells from PBMCs cultured with HCoV-OC43 spike peptides, collected before COVID-19 vaccination. The subset: HCoV-OC43 spike overlapping peptide pool stimulation. CDR3: CASSPGLAATDTQYF. Here the CDR3 DNA reads TGCGCCAGCAGCCCGGGACTAGCGGCTACAGATACGCAGTATTTT.